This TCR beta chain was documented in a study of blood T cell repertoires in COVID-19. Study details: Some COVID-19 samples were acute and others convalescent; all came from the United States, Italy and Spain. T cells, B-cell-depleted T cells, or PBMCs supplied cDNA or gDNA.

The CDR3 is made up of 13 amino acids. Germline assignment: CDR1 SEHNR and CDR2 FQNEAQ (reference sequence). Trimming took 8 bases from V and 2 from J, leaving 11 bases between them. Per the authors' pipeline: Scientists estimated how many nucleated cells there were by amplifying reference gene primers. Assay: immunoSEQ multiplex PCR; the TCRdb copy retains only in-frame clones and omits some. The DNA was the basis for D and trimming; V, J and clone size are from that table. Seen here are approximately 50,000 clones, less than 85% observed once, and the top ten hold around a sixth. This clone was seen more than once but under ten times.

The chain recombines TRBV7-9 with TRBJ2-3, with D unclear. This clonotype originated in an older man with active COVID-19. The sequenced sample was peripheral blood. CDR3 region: CASVGRSTDTQYF. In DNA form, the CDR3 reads TGTGCCAGCGTTGGGCGCTCCACAGATACGCAGTATTTT.